This T cell receptor (beta chain) comes out of a study of blood T cell repertoires in COVID-19. Measured with immunoSEQ multiplex PCR; TCRdb has only the in-frame clones, and not every one. The data hold 200,000 to 250,000 clones, with over 80% observed a single time. The sequencing sample was made of PBMCs or T cells enriched from blood (not recorded which). This TCR was sampled from a woman aged 25 to 45 who had been exposed to COVID-19.

CDR3 DNA: TGTGCTAGTGCCATTACAATAGGGACAGGGGATCAGCCCCAGCATTTT. It yields the protein CASAITIGTGDQPQHF. The rearrangement uses TRBV12-5 and TRBJ1-5; 10 bases agree with TRBD1. After removal of 7 bases from V and 5 bases from J, the junction contained 11 bases not matched to a gene. CDR1 is LGHNT and CDR2 is FRNRAP in the germline V gene. The CDR3 has 16 amino acids.